The source of this T cell receptor beta chain is a study of T cell clones after liver transplantation. For the study at large: In this trial, immunosuppression withdrawal was attempted within 2 years of liver transplant. A pre-transplant mixed lymphocyte reaction with TCRbeta sequencing defined graft-donor-reactive clones followed in post-transplant blood. Study conclusions and caveats: Small, mixed patient groups and varying post-transplant times limit these conclusions.

The count of this clone is one. Its antigen is still unknown. Sequencing was performed with immunoSEQ multiplex PCR; in TCRdb, only in-frame clones are kept and a portion is missing. The table lists more than 95,000 clones, just over 90% of them singletons. Trimming removed 4 bases from V and 12 bases from J, with 25 bases in between. The germline V gene has CDR1 WSHSY and CDR2 SAAADI. The CDR3 runs to 16 residues. The receptor comes from a human patient who received a liver transplant. Certain T cells may be donor cells from the graft. The sequencing used CD4+ T cells from blood, collected 12 months after liver transplant. The chain uses TRBV10-2 and TRBJ2-1; D tentatively fits TRBD1 or TRBD2 (6 bases each). The DNA for the CDR3 is TGCGCCAGCAGTGGGTCAGAGGGGGGATTCGTTGGCCGGCAGTTCTTC. Amino acid sequence: CASSGSEGGFVGRQFF.